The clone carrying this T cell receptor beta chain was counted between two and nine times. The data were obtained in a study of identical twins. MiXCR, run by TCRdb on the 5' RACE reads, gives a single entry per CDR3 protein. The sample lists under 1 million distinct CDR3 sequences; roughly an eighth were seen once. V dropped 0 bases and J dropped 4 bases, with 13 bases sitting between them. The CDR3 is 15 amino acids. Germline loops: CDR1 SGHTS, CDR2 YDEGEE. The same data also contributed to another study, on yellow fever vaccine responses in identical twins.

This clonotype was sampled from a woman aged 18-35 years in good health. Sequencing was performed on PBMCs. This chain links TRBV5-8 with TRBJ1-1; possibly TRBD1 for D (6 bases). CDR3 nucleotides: TGTGCCAGCAGCTTGGGGGGGCTGTTGGTCACTGAAGCTTTCTTT. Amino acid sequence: CASSLGGLLVTEAFF.